The rows below give T cell receptor beta chains drawn from one sample of a study of T cell responses to AZD1222 COVID-19 vaccine. Produced via immunoSEQ multiplex PCR; TCRdb's table is partial and in-frame only. The sample has over 150,000 clones; 88% are singletons. The starting material was peripheral blood, obtained 28 days after the second AZD1222 dose. The receptors derive from an adult who received the AZD1222 COVID-19 vaccine. CDR3s include the opening cysteine and the closing phenylalanine or tryptophan. Clone size is given for some rows only: seen once, a few or many times, or a class if the clone is expanded.

v_gene,abundance,j_gene,CDR3aa
TRBV2,-,TRBJ1-1,CASRRGGSTEAFF
TRBV30,-,TRBJ1-5,CAMSGGFGNQPQHF
TRBV6-5,once,TRBJ1-2,CASSYSGPQEGYTF
TRBV19,-,TRBJ1-1,CASTHKFENTEAFF
TRBV4-1,few,TRBJ2-7,CASSQGALRSSYEQYF
TRBV5-1,-,TRBJ2-1,CASSLGAGSSYNEQFF
TRBV19,-,TRBJ2-7,CASSIEPGTGVYEQYF
TRBV24-1,-,TRBJ1-3,CATSDPGQASSGNTIYF
TRBV6-5,once,TRBJ1-5,CASSGTVNQPQHF
TRBV5-8,-,TRBJ2-7,CASSFLVTDGGFHEQYF